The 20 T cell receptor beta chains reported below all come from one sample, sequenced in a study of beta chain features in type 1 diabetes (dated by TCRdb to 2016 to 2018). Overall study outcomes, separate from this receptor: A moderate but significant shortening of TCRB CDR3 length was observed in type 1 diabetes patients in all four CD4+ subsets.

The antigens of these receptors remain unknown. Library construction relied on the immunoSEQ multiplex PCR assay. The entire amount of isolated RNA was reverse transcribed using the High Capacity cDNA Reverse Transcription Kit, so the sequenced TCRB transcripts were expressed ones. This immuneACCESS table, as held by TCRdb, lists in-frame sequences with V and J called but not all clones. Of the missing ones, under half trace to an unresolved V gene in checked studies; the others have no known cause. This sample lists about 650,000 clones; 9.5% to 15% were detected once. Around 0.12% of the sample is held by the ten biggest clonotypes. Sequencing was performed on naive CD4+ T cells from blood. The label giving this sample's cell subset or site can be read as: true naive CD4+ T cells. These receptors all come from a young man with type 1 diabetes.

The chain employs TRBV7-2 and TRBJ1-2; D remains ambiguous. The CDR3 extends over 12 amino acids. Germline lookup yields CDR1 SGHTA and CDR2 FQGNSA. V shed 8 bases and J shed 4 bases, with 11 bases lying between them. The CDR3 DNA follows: TGTGCCAGCCACTATAGCAGCTATGGCTACACCTTC. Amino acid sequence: CASHYSSYGYTF.

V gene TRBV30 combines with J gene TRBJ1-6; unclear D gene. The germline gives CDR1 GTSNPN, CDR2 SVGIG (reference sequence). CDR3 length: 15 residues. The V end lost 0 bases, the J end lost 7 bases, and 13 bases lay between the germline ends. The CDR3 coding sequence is TGTGCCTGGAGTGTACTTGCGGCGAGAAATTCACCCCTCCACTTT. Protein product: CAWSVLAARNSPLHF.

The CDR3 loop reads CSAGGTFTDTQYF. For the CDR3, the DNA is TGCAGCGCCGGGGGGACCTTCACAGATACGCAGTATTTT. The chain is built from TRBV29-1 and TRBJ2-3; 7 positions match TRBD2. With 7 bases clipped from V and 2 bases from J, the junction kept 6 bases outside the gene matches. The germline gives CDR1 SQVTM, CDR2 ANQGSEA. The length of the CDR3 is 13 residues.

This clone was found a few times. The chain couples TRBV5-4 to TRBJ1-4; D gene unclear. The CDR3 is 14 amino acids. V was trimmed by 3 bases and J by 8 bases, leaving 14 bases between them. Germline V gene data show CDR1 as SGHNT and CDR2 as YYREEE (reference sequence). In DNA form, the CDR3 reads TGTGCCAGCAGCTCCCAGACTTCGGGCGAAAAACTGTTTTTT. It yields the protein CASSSQTSGEKLFF.

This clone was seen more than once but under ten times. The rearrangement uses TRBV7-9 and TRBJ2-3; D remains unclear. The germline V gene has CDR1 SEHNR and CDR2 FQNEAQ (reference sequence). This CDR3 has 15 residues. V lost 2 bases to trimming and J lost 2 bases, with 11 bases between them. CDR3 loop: CASSLQVDPTDTQYF. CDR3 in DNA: TGTGCCAGCAGCTTACAAGTAGATCCCACAGATACGCAGTATTTT.

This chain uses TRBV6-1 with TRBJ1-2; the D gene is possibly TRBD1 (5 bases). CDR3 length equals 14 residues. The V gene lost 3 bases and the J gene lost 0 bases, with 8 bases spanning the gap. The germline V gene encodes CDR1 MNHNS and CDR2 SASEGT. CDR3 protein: CASSDNRSNYGYTF. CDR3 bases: TGTGCCAGCAGTGATAACAGGTCTAACTATGGCTACACCTTC.

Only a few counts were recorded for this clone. As DNA, the CDR3 is TGTGCCAGCACTCGCCGGGTTGAGCCCGGTTCACCCCTCCACTTT. It specifies CASTRRVEPGSPLHF. This rearrangement joins TRBV9 to TRBJ1-6, with D hard to call. Trimming stripped 6 bases from V and 9 bases from J, with 19 bases between. The CDR3 runs to 15 residues. Germline V gives CDR1 SGDLS, CDR2 YYNGEE.

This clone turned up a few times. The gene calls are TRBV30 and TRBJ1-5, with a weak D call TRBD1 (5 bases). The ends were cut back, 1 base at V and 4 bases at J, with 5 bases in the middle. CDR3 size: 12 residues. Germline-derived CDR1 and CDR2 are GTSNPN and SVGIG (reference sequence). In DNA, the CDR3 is TGTGCCTGGAGTGGGACAAATCAGCCCCAGCATTTT. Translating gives CAWSGTNQPQHF.

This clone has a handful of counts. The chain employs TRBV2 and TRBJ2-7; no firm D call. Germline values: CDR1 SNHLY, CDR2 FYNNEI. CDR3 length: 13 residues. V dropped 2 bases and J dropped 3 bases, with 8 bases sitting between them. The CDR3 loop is CASSEPDIYEQYF. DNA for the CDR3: TGTGCCAGCAGTGAACCTGACATCTACGAGCAGTACTTC.

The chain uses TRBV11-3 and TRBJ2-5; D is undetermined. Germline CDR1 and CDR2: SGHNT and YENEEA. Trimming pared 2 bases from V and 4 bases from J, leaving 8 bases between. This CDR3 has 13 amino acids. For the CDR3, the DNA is TGTGCCAGCAGCTTAAATGGAAGAGAGACCCAGTACTTC. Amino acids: CASSLNGRETQYF.

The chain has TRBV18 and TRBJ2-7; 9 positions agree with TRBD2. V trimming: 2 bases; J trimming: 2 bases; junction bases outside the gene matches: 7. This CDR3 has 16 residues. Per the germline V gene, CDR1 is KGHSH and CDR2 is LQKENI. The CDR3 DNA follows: TGTGCCAGCTCACCAACTCTGTCTAGCGGGACCTACGAGCAGTACTTC. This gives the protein CASSPTLSSGTYEQYF.

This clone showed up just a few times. The CDR3 bases are TGTGCCACCGGGGTCGGGGACCAGCCCCAGCATTTT. It codes for CATGVGDQPQHF. J is TRBJ1-5 and V is TRBV7-6; maybe TRBD1 (5 bases). The CDR3 has 12 amino acids. V dropped 10 bases and J dropped 7 bases, with 14 bases sitting between them. CDR1 is SGHVS, CDR2 FNYEAQ, per germline.

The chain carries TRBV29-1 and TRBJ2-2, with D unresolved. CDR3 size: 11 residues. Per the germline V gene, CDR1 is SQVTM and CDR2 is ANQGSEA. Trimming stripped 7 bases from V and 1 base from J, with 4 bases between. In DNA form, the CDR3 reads TGCAGCGGAGGGAACACCGGGGAGCTGTTTTTT. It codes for CSGGNTGELFF.

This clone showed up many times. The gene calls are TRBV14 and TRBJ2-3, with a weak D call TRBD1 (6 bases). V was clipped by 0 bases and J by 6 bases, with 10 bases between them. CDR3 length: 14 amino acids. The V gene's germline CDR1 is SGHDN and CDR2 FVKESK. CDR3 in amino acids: CASSQDRGKDTQYF. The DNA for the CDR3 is TGTGCCAGCAGCCAAGATAGGGGGAAGGATACGCAGTATTTT.

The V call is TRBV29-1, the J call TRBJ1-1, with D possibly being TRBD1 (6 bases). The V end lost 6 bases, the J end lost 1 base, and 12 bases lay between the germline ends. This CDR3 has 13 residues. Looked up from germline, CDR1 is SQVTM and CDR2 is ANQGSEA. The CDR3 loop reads CSVNRVGNTEAFF. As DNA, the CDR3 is TGCAGCGTAAACAGGGTAGGGAACACTGAAGCTTTCTTT. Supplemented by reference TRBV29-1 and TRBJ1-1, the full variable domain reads SAVISQKPSRDICQRGTSLTIQCQVDSQVTMMFWYRQQPGQSLTLIATANQGSEATYESGFVIDKFPISRPNLTFSTLTVSNMSPEDSSIYLCSVNRVGNTEAFFGQGTRLTVV.

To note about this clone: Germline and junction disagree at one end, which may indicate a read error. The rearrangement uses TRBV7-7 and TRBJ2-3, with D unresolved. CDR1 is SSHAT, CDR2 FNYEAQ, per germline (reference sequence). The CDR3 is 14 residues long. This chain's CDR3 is CASSPRPDTDTQYF. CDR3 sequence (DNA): TGTGCTAGCAGCCCAAGACCTGACACAGATACGCAGTATTTT.

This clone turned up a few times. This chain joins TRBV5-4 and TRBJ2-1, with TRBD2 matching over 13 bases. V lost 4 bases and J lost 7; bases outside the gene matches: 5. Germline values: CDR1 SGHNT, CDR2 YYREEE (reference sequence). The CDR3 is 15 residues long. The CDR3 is CASSHGTSGANEQFF. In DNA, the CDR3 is TGTGCCAGCAGCCACGGGACTAGCGGGGCGAATGAGCAGTTCTTC.

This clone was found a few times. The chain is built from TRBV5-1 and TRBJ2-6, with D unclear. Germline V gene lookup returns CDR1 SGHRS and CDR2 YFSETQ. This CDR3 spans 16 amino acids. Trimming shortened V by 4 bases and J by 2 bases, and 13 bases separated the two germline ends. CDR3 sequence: CASSPTVLPGANVLTF. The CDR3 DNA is TGCGCCAGCAGCCCGACGGTACTACCTGGGGCCAACGTCCTGACTTTC.

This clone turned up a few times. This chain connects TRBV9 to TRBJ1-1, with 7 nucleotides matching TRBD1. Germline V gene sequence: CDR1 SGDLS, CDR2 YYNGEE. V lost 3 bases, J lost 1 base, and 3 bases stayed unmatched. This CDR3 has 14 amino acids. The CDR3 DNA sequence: TGTGCCAGCAGCGCGACAGGGAAGAACACTGAAGCTTTCTTT. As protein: CASSATGKNTEAFF.

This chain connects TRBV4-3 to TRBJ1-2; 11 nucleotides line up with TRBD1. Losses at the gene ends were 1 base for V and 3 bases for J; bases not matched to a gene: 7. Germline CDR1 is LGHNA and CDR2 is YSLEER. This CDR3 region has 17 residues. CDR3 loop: CASSQGTGGARHYGYTF. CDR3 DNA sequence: TGCGCCAGCAGCCAAGGGACAGGGGGCGCGAGGCACTATGGCTACACCTTC.